Below, 12 T cell receptor beta chains from the same sample are listed, as sequenced in a study of T cell responses to AZD1222 COVID-19 vaccine. The assay was immunoSEQ multiplex PCR, and TCRdb's table has in-frame clones only and misses some. Of about 200,000 clones in the sample, over 85% were seen once. This material consisted of peripheral blood, taken 28 days after the second dose of the MenACWY control vaccine. These TCRs come from an adult who received the MenACWY meningococcal vaccine as a control.

As for this clone: No conserved phenylalanine or tryptophan ends this CDR3, so it is likely a read error. The chain recombines TRBV19 with TRBJ2-7; D might be TRBD1 or TRBD2, each matching 5 bases. From germline, CDR1 is LNHDA and CDR2 SQIVND (reference sequence). Trimming cost V 5 bases and J 1 base, with 12 bases left between them. This CDR3 has 14 residues. The CDR3 is CASSARDGSYEQYL. DNA for the CDR3: TGTGCCAGTAGTGCCCGGGACGGATCCTACGAGCAGTACCTC.

As concerns this clone: A read error is possible here, since a much larger clone lies one base away. This chain uses TRBV2 with TRBJ2-7, with D possibly TRBD2 on 7 matching bases. Germline V gene lookup returns CDR1 SNHLY and CDR2 FYNNEI. This CDR3 is built from 14 residues. CDR3 nucleotide sequence: TGTGCCCGCAGTGGGGGAGGGGGGAGAGACGAGCAGTACTTC. Protein product: CARSGGGGRDEQYF.

V and J are TRBV7-3 and TRBJ2-1, with 8 positions matching TRBD2. V shed 2 bases and J 4 bases; nucleotides not matched to a gene: 10. Per germline, CDR1 SGHTA and CDR2 FQGTGA. The CDR3 consists of 17 residues. This chain's CDR3 is CASSLGGSAGVYNEQFF. Here the CDR3 DNA reads TGTGCCAGCAGCTTAGGAGGGTCAGCGGGAGTGTACAATGAGCAGTTCTTC.

This clone came up once. This rearrangement joins TRBV19 to TRBJ2-5; D call uncertain. Between the trimmed V and J ends, which lost 1 base and 2 bases, there was a span of 8 bases. Germline assignment: CDR1 LNHDA and CDR2 SQIVND (reference sequence). There are 14 residues in the CDR3. CDR3 sequence (DNA): TGTGCCAGTAGTATAGGGCCAGGACAAGAGACCCAGTACTTC. As protein: CASSIGPGQETQYF.

The V gene is TRBV19, the J gene TRBJ1-5; D is uncertain. Trimming shortened V by 6 bases and J by 6 bases, and 12 bases separated the two germline ends. Germline V CDR1 and CDR2: LNHDA, SQIVND (reference sequence). The CDR3 runs to 13 residues. CDR3 DNA sequence: TGTGCCAGTAGGATGGAACCGGGTCAGCCCCAGCATTTT. This gives the protein CASRMEPGQPQHF. The full variable domain, completed using reference TRBV19 and TRBJ1-5, is DGGITQSPKYLFRKEGQNVTLSCEQNLNHDAMYWYRQDPGQGLRLIYYSQIVNDFQKGDIAEGYSVSREKKESFPLTVTSAQKNPTAFYLCASRMEPGQPQHFGDGTRLSIL.

The chain links TRBV7-9 to TRBJ2-3; the D gene is possibly TRBD1 (6 bases). This CDR3 has 15 amino acids. Germline CDR1 reads SEHNR; CDR2 reads FQNEAQ (reference sequence). Trimming took 2 bases from V and 0 from J, leaving 9 bases between them. The CDR3: CASSLTGSSTDTQYF. The CDR3, as DNA: TGTGCCAGCAGCTTAACAGGGTCTAGCACAGATACGCAGTATTTT.

J is TRBJ1-2 and V is TRBV2; maybe TRBD1 (6 bases). This CDR3 contains 15 residues. Trimming cost V 5 bases and J 7 bases, with 20 bases left between them. The germline V gene has CDR1 SNHLY and CDR2 FYNNEI. The CDR3 is CASSLSQGHTSGYTF. CDR3 sequence (DNA): TGTGCCAGCAGTCTTAGCCAGGGGCATACTAGTGGCTACACCTTC.

This chain joins TRBV11-2 and TRBJ2-7; no firm D call. Germline lookup yields CDR1 SGHAT and CDR2 FQNNGV. V was cut by 1 base and J by 3 bases, with 13 bases left in between. There are 15 residues in the CDR3. The CDR3 DNA follows: TGTGCCAGCAGCTTAGGATCTCAGAACATCTACGAGCAGTACTTC. This encodes CASSLGSQNIYEQYF.

This clone was recorded only once. The chain joins TRBV24-1 to TRBJ2-1, with D perhaps assigned TRBD1 or TRBD2 (6 bases each). CDR3 length: 15 amino acids. Trimming took off 10 bases at V and 1 base at J, with 16 bases between the two ends. Germline-derived CDR1 and CDR2 are KGHDR and SFDVKD. The CDR3 nucleotides read TGTGCCACGCAGGAGGGGGTAGGGTCCTACAATGAGCAGTTCTTC. Protein product: CATQEGVGSYNEQFF.

CDR3 protein: CASSLAGTSAKNIQYF. In nucleotides, the CDR3 is TGTGCCAGCAGCTTAGCGGGGACCTCAGCCAAAAACATTCAGTACTTC. This rearrangement joins TRBV7-2 to TRBJ2-4, with D tentatively TRBD1 or TRBD2 (5 bases each). The CDR3 is 16 residues long. Per germline, CDR1 SGHTA and CDR2 FQGNSA. The ends were cut back, 0 bases at V and 0 bases at J, with 9 bases in the middle.

The chain links TRBV28 to TRBJ2-1; 14 positions match TRBD2. Germline CDR1 is MDHEN and CDR2 is SYDVKM. Unmatched junction bases numbered 7, after V lost 8 bases and J lost 10 bases. CDR3 length: 14 amino acids. CDR3 DNA: TGTGCCAGCCAGGGACTAGCGGGAGTATGGGAGCAGTTCTTC. It specifies CASQGLAGVWEQFF. Full variable domain (remainder filled in from reference TRBV28 and TRBJ2-1): DVKVTQSSRYLVKRTGEKVFLECVQDMDHENMFWYRQDPGLGLRLIYFSYDVKMKEKGDIPEGYSVSREKKERFSLILESASTNQTSMYLCASQGLAGVWEQFFGPGTRLTVL.

The chain links TRBV7-2 to TRBJ2-1, with TRBD2 identical over 8 bases. Trimming took 5 bases from V and 3 from J; bases not matched to a gene: 9. The CDR3 has 16 residues. Looked up from germline, CDR1 is SGHTA and CDR2 is FQGNSA. CDR3 region: CASSGSAGGRYNEQFF. The CDR3 DNA sequence: TGTGCCAGCAGCGGGAGTGCGGGAGGACGCTACAATGAGCAGTTCTTC.